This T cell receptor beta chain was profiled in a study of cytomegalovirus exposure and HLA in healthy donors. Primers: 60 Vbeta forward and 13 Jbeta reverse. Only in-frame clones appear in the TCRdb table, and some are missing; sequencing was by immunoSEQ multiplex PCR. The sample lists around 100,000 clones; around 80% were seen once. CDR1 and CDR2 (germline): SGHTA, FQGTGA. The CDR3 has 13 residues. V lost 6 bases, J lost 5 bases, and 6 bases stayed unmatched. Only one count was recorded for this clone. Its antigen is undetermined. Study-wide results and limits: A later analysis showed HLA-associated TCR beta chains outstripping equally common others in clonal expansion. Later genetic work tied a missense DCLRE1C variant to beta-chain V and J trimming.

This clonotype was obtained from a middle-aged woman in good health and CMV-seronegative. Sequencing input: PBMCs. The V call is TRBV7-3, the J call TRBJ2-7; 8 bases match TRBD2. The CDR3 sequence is CASSQTSVHEQYF. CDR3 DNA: TGTGCCAGCAGTCAGACTAGCGTCCACGAGCAGTACTTC.